This T cell receptor beta chain was obtained from a study of T cells in Graves' hyperthyroidism and ophthalmopathy. The germline V and J ends were trimmed by 8 bases and 1 base, with 14 bases remaining between them. The CDR3 is made up of 14 amino acids. Germline V lookup: CDR1 MNHEY, CDR2 SVGEGT. Researchers took RNA transcripts and amplified the TCR beta CDR3 regions from them. Carried out on the TCR CDR3, a first-round RT-PCR used the HTBI primer set. TCRdb independently ran MiXCR on the multiplex PCR reads; one entry per CDR3 protein. The sample consists of fewer than 350,000 distinct CDR3 sequences, around a sixth of them appearing once. Broader study findings: The model forecast ophthalmopathy, anticipating it by a median around 6.5 months before onset.

There are many counts of this clonotype. Antigen unknown. V gene TRBV6-2 or TRBV6-3 combines with J gene TRBJ1-1; D remains unclear. The specimen sequenced was blood. This sequence was found in a middle-aged woman with Graves' ophthalmopathy. The CDR3: CASSIKWGNTEAFF. The CDR3 DNA reads as TGTGCCAGCTCCATCAAATGGGGGAACACTGAAGCTTTCTTT.